This T cell receptor (beta chain) originates from a study of cytomegalovirus exposure and HLA in healthy donors. The V segment lost 4 bases and the J segment 0 bases; nucleotides outside the gene matches: 5. The CDR3 contains 15 residues. Looked up from germline, CDR1 is MNHNS and CDR2 is SASEGT. A multiplex PCR was run with 60 Vbeta primers and 13 Jbeta primers. Only in-frame clones appear in the TCRdb table, and some are missing; sequencing was by immunoSEQ multiplex PCR. Here the sample spans 140,000 to 150,000 clones, about 72% being singletons. Notes on the study in general: TRBV6-2, TRBV6-3 and some other V segments were unresolvable in 87-base-pair reads.

Turning to this clone: As yet, its antigen is unknown.

The V and J genes are TRBV6-1 and TRBJ2-7, with 8 bases that match TRBD2. Sequencing was carried out using PBMCs. The receptor was derived from a man between 40 and 49 years old in good health and CMV-seronegative. CDR3 amino acids: CASSAGGDTSYEQYF. CDR3 nucleotide sequence: TGTGCCAGCAGTGCGGGAGGGGACACCTCCTACGAGCAGTACTTC.